Below are 24 T cell receptor beta chains sequenced from a single sample in a study of cytomegalovirus exposure and HLA in healthy donors. This PCR relied on a set of 60 Vbeta primers and 13 Jbeta primers. Clones were sequenced by immunoSEQ multiplex PCR, and TCRdb holds only the in-frame ones, with some missing. The sample has roughly 100,000 clones, under 85% seen once. The source material was PBMCs. These receptors all stem from a man aged 35 to 55 in good health and CMV-seronegative.

The V call is TRBV4-3, the J call TRBJ2-7, with 7 bases that match TRBD1. The CDR3 is 13 residues long. Germline CDR1 LGHNA, CDR2 YSLEER. Trimming removed 3 bases from V and 6 bases from J; junction bases left unmatched: 5. The CDR3 sequence: CASSHDRESEQYF. CDR3 coding DNA: TGCGCCAGCAGCCATGACAGGGAGAGCGAGCAGTACTTC.

The CDR3 sequence: CASSREQGRYTEAFF. The CDR3 nucleotides are TGCGCCAGCAGCCGCGAACAGGGGAGGTACACTGAAGCTTTCTTT. This chain links TRBV4-1 with TRBJ1-1, with 7 positions matching TRBD1. Germline V gives CDR1 MGHRA, CDR2 YSYEKL. The CDR3 contains 15 residues. The V and J ends lost 4 bases and 3 bases, in that order; junction bases with no gene match: 8.

This sequence joins TRBV19 and TRBJ1-5; D is possibly TRBD1 (6 bases). The germline CDR1 and CDR2 sequences are LNHDA and SQIVND (reference sequence). The CDR3 runs to 16 residues. The V and J ends lost 5 bases and 0 bases respectively, with 14 bases between them. The CDR3, as DNA: TGTGCCAGTAGTTTTGGACAGCCCTATAGCAATCAGCCCCAGCATTTT. Protein sequence: CASSFGQPYSNQPQHF.

V is TRBV10-3 and J is TRBJ2-7; a weak D match, TRBD1 (6 bases). Germline loops: CDR1 ENHRY, CDR2 SYGVKD. The ends were cut back, 0 bases at V and 4 bases at J, with 7 bases in the middle. This CDR3 is 13 amino acids long. The CDR3 spells CAISESTGYEQYF. CDR3 bases: TGTGCCATCAGTGAGTCAACAGGGTACGAGCAGTACTTC.

This clone was detected only a few times. This chain joins TRBV6-5 and TRBJ2-7; 9 bases map to TRBD1. The germline V gene encodes CDR1 MNHEY and CDR2 SVGAGI. J gave up 3 bases and V 0 bases, and 6 bases lay outside the gene matches. The CDR3 is 16 amino acids. CDR3 loop: CASSYSRWTGDYEQYF. CDR3 nucleotides: TGTGCCAGCAGTTACTCGAGGTGGACAGGGGACTACGAGCAGTACTTC.

The chain employs TRBV7-9 and TRBJ1-1; possibly TRBD1 for D (6 bases). Trimming took off 5 bases at V and 6 bases at J, with 19 bases between the two ends. Per germline, CDR1 SEHNR and CDR2 FQNEAQ (reference sequence). The CDR3 is 15 residues long. CDR3 protein: CASSRPVGGAAEAFF. The DNA of the CDR3 is TGTGCCAGCAGCAGACCAGTAGGGGGAGCTGCTGAAGCTTTCTTT.

The chain is built from TRBV6-1 and TRBJ2-1; D is perhaps TRBD2 (6 bases). The CDR3 consists of 15 residues. The germline V gene has CDR1 MNHNS and CDR2 SASEGT. The V gene lost 6 bases and the J gene lost 4 bases, with 16 bases spanning the gap. The CDR3 sequence is CASRDLATNYNEQFF. The CDR3 DNA reads as TGTGCCAGCAGGGATCTAGCGACTAATTACAATGAGCAGTTCTTC.

The rearrangement joins TRBV10-3 to TRBJ2-3, with 13 nucleotides matching TRBD2. With 11 bases clipped from V and 0 bases from J, the junction kept 14 bases outside the gene matches. The CDR3 consists of 18 residues. CDR1 is ENHRY, CDR2 SYGVKD, per germline. CDR3 sequence (DNA): TGTGCCGCCCTGGCGGGACTAGCGGGATCTCATAGCACAGATACGCAGTATTTT. It yields the protein CAALAGLAGSHSTDTQYF.

This chain uses TRBV9 with TRBJ1-6; 10 bases agree with TRBD1. J lost 8 bases, V lost 4 bases, and 6 bases had no gene match. Per germline, CDR1 SGDLS and CDR2 YYNGEE. The CDR3 has 15 amino acids. CDR3 in DNA: TGTGCCAGCAGCTATAGGGACAGGGGTTATTCACCCCTCCACTTT. It codes for CASSYRDRGYSPLHF.

The chain carries TRBV29-1 and TRBJ2-1; 12 nucleotides agree with TRBD2. V dropped 8 bases and J dropped 9; count of bases not matched to a gene: 8. The CDR3 is 13 residues long. The germline V gene encodes CDR1 SQVTM and CDR2 ANQGSEA. CDR3 coding DNA: TGCAGCATTCGGACTAGCGGGATGGGTGAGCAGTTCTTC. Amino acids: CSIRTSGMGEQFF.

This clone was counted only a few times. The chain carries TRBV27 and TRBJ2-1; 7 bases line up with TRBD2. This CDR3 has 14 residues. Trimming removed 0 bases from V and 9 bases from J; junction bases left unmatched: 5. The V gene's germline CDR1 is MNHEY and CDR2 SMNVEV (reference sequence). The DNA of the CDR3 is TGTGCCAGCAGTTTATCGCGAGCGGGATCTGAGCAGTTCTTC. This codes for CASSLSRAGSEQFF.

The genes are TRBV4-3 and TRBJ2-3, with TRBD2 matching 10 bases. Looked up from germline, CDR1 is LGHNA and CDR2 is YSLEER. The CDR3 sequence is 15 residues long. The V segment lost 6 bases and the J segment 6 bases; nucleotides outside the gene matches: 9. CDR3 in DNA: TGCGCCAGCAGTGCCAGCGGGAGGGACACGGATACGCAGTATTTT. Its translation: CASSASGRDTDTQYF.

The chain couples TRBV28 to TRBJ1-5, with 10 bases aligning to TRBD1. Germline CDR1 reads MDHEN; CDR2 reads SYDVKM. V lost 7 bases to trimming and J lost 6 bases; unmatched junction nucleotides: 12. This CDR3 comprises 16 residues. This CDR3 is CASTDWTGGFGQPQHF. CDR3 nucleotides: TGTGCCAGCACCGATTGGACAGGGGGATTTGGTCAGCCCCAGCATTTT.

The chain is built from TRBV6-4 and TRBJ2-5, with D maybe TRBD2 (6 bases). V lost 9 bases and J 4 bases, leaving 24 bases between the germline ends. This CDR3 has 16 residues. CDR1 MRHNA and CDR2 SNTAGT come from the germline V gene. In nucleotides, the CDR3 is TGTGCCAGTACGCAACGACACCGGAGGGCAACAGAGACCCAGTACTTC. Its translation is CASTQRHRRATETQYF.

The chain employs TRBV9 and TRBJ2-7; perhaps TRBD2 as D (6 bases). Germline CDR1 and CDR2: SGDLS and YYNGEE. The CDR3 consists of 15 residues. The V gene lost 0 bases and the J gene lost 0 bases, with 10 bases spanning the gap. The CDR3: CASSVGGTASYEQYF. DNA for the CDR3: TGTGCCAGCAGCGTAGGAGGGACTGCCTCCTACGAGCAGTACTTC. Supplemented by reference TRBV9 and TRBJ2-7, the full variable domain reads DSGVTQTPKHLITATGQRVTLRCSPRSGDLSVYWYQQSLDQGLQFLIQYYNGEERAKGNILERFSAQQFPDLHSELNLSSLELGDSALYFCASSVGGTASYEQYFGPGTRLTVT.

The V gene is TRBV7-9, the J gene TRBJ1-5; 8 bases align to TRBD1. The length of the CDR3 is 16 residues. CDR1 and CDR2 from the germline V gene are SEHNR and FQNEAQ (reference sequence). The V and J ends lost 5 bases and 1 base, in that order; junction bases with no gene match: 7. This CDR3 reads CASSTGGSGSNQPQHF. As DNA, the CDR3 is TGTGCCAGCAGCACAGGGGGTTCGGGGAGCAATCAGCCCCAGCATTTT.

This clone was seen once. V gene TRBV6-5 combines with J gene TRBJ1-6, with D tentatively TRBD1 (6 bases). The germline V gene has CDR1 MNHEY and CDR2 SVGAGI. Trimming left V 6 bases short and J 9 bases short, with 18 bases between. CDR3 length: 15 amino acids. Here the CDR3 DNA reads TGTGCCAGCAGCCGTACGACAAGGGGGGGTTCACCCCTCCACTTT. As protein: CASSRTTRGGSPLHF.

The chain combines TRBV27 with TRBJ2-1; the D is unclear. There are 16 residues in the CDR3. The germline V gene encodes CDR1 MNHEY and CDR2 SMNVEV (reference sequence). The V and J ends lost 3 bases and 0 bases respectively, with 12 bases between them. CDR3 protein: CASSFGRRSSYNEQFF. The CDR3 region has the DNA TGTGCCAGCAGTTTTGGTCGCAGATCCTCCTACAATGAGCAGTTCTTC.

The CDR3 DNA is TGTGCCAGCAGCTCCCCCGGGACATATGAAAAACTGTTTTTT. The encoded protein is CASSSPGTYEKLFF. V usage is TRBV7-9 and J usage is TRBJ1-4, with D possibly matching TRBD1 (6 bases). In germline, CDR1 is SEHNR, CDR2 FQNEAQ (reference sequence). This CDR3 spans 14 amino acids. Between the trimmed V and J ends, which lost 4 bases and 6 bases, there was a span of 12 bases.

The V and J genes are TRBV5-1 and TRBJ2-7, with D possibly TRBD2 on 5 matching bases. The length of the CDR3 is 15 residues. V shed 4 bases and J shed 0 bases, with 14 bases lying between them. Germline loops: CDR1 SGHRS, CDR2 YFSETQ. CDR3 nucleotides: TGCGCCAGCAGCCTAAAGCGGATAAGCTCCTACGAGCAGTACTTC. Translating gives CASSLKRISSYEQYF.

The rearrangement joins TRBV7-2 to TRBJ1-2, with 8 positions matching TRBD1. V gave up 2 bases and J gave up 8 bases; unmatched junction bases: 4. There are 13 residues in the CDR3. Germline V CDR1 and CDR2: SGHTA, FQGNSA. In DNA form, the CDR3 reads TGTGCCAGCAGCTTACGGGCAGGGGGCGGCTACACCTTC. It encodes CASSLRAGGGYTF.

The rearrangement uses TRBV6-5 and TRBJ2-7, with 10 nucleotides matching TRBD2. Germline CDR1 and CDR2: MNHEY and SVGAGI. V shed 0 bases, J shed 4 bases, and the junction held 6 bases outside the gene matches. CDR3 length: 16 amino acids. CDR3 nucleotide sequence: TGTGCCAGCAGTTACTCGGGTACTAGCGGGACGTACGAGCAGTACTTC. Protein: CASSYSGTSGTYEQYF.

V gene TRBV6-6 combines with J gene TRBJ2-5; unclear D gene. Germline CDR1 reads MNHNY; CDR2 reads SVGAGI (reference sequence). This CDR3 comprises 11 residues. Trimming pared 6 bases from V and 10 bases from J, leaving 12 bases between. This chain's CDR3 is CASSPSRVQYF. The CDR3 DNA sequence: TGTGCCAGCAGCCCCTCTCGGGTCCAGTACTTC.

The J gene is TRBJ2-7, the V gene TRBV9; 8 nucleotides agree with TRBD2. V shed 4 bases and J 6 bases; nucleotides not matched to a gene: 15. In germline, CDR1 is SGDLS, CDR2 YYNGEE. The CDR3 spans 16 residues. Here the CDR3 reads CASSPMMSGGMIEQYF. The CDR3 DNA reads TGTGCCAGCAGCCCTATGATGAGCGGGGGAATGATCGAGCAGTACTTC. Supplemented by reference TRBV9 and TRBJ2-7, the full variable domain reads DSGVTQTPKHLITATGQRVTLRCSPRSGDLSVYWYQQSLDQGLQFLIQYYNGEERAKGNILERFSAQQFPDLHSELNLSSLELGDSALYFCASSPMMSGGMIEQYFGPGTRLTVT.